This T cell receptor (beta chain) was captured by sequencing in a study of CD8+CD57+ T cells in acquired aplastic anemia. The wider study: Sorted CD4+ and CD8+ cell DNA averaged around 3 ug. Study conclusions and caveats: Controls and patients did not differ significantly in CD8+ Simpson's diversity. Around 29 shared CD8+ CDR3s appeared highly expressed within patients' immunodominant clones.

With regard to this clonotype: Its specificity is unknown.

Genomic DNA, the template, was used for profiling of the TCR beta VDJ and CDR3. TCRdb re-called the reads through MiXCR, storing one row per CDR3 protein. The table has about 81,000 distinct CDR3 sequences, less than 60% seen once; the top ten hold 65% to 70%. This receptor was obtained from a human donor in good health, serving as a control. The sequenced sample was sorted CD4+, CD8+, or CD8+CD57+ T cells (not recorded which) from PBMCs.

The CDR3, as DNA: TGTGCCAGTAGTGAGGGGACAGGGGGCTTTCACTATGGCTACACCTTC. It translates to CASSEGTGGFHYGYTF. J is TRBJ1-2 and V is TRBV19; 12 bases fit TRBD1. Germline lookup yields CDR1 LNHDA and CDR2 SQIVND (reference sequence). V shed 5 bases, J shed 3 bases, and the junction held 7 bases outside the gene matches. This CDR3 has 16 amino acids.